The 6 T cell receptor beta chains below come from one sample, sequenced in a study of blood T cells in healthy people across ages. Sample-barcoded 5' priming and a J-beta primer mix drove a second PCR of roughly 6 to 12 cycles. TCRdb recomputed calls from the 5' RACE reads with MiXCR, one row per CDR3 protein. The table lists approximately 800,000 distinct CDR3 sequences, less than 70% of them singletons. Sequenced material: blood. All receptors come from a man aged 80 or over in good health.

A remark on this clonotype: A junction end diverges from the germline sequence, so it may reflect a read error. The V call is TRBV5-6, the J call TRBJ2-3; 7 nucleotides line up with TRBD1. The CDR3 loop spans 16 amino acids. Germline assignment: CDR1 SGHDT and CDR2 YYEEEE. The CDR3 is CANSSNRQGFSDTQYF. The CDR3 DNA sequence: TGTGCCAACAGCTCTAATCGACAGGGATTCTCAGATACGCAGTATTTT.

This chain connects TRBV5-1 to TRBJ2-5, with 13 bases matching TRBD2. The V segment lost 3 bases and the J segment 11 bases; nucleotides outside the gene matches: 10. Looked up from germline, CDR1 is SGHRS and CDR2 is YFSETQ. CDR3 length: 15 amino acids. The CDR3 nucleotides are TGCGCCAGCAGCTCTTGGACTAGCGGGGGAAATGAGCAGTACTTC. Amino acid sequence: CASSSWTSGGNEQYF.

This chain joins TRBV20-1 and TRBJ2-3, with TRBD2 matching over 11 bases. Germline values: CDR1 DFQATT, CDR2 SNEGSKA (reference sequence). With 5 bases clipped from V and 8 bases from J, the junction kept 12 bases outside the gene matches. CDR3 size: 15 residues. The CDR3 spells CSAEPLAGERGTQYF. The CDR3, as DNA: TGCAGTGCTGAGCCACTAGCGGGAGAAAGGGGTACGCAGTATTTT.

The chain has TRBV5-5 and TRBJ2-4, with D uncertain. Trimming took 0 bases from V and 7 from J, leaving 8 bases between them. CDR1 is SGHKS, CDR2 YYEKEE, per germline (reference sequence). The CDR3 totals 13 residues. This CDR3 is CASSLALRNIQYF. The CDR3 DNA is TGTGCCAGCAGCTTGGCTCTTAGGAACATTCAGTACTTC.

The CDR3 DNA reads TGTGCCAGCAGCCGGGACAGGGAAAACAATGAGCAGTTCTTC. Encoded protein: CASSRDRENNEQFF. The J gene is TRBJ2-1, the V gene TRBV6-5; TRBD1 matches 9 bases. The junction had 5 bases not matched to a gene; V was cut back by 6 bases and J by 5 bases. The length of the CDR3 is 14 residues. The germline gives CDR1 MNHEY, CDR2 SVGAGI.

This clonotype was recorded a few times. The chain carries TRBV21-1 and TRBJ2-7. TRBV21-1 is a listed pseudogene. This CDR3 region has 12 residues. CDR3 nucleotide sequence: TGTGCCAGCAGCAAAGCGGCAAAGAGGCAGTACTTC. Translation: CASSKAAKRQYF.